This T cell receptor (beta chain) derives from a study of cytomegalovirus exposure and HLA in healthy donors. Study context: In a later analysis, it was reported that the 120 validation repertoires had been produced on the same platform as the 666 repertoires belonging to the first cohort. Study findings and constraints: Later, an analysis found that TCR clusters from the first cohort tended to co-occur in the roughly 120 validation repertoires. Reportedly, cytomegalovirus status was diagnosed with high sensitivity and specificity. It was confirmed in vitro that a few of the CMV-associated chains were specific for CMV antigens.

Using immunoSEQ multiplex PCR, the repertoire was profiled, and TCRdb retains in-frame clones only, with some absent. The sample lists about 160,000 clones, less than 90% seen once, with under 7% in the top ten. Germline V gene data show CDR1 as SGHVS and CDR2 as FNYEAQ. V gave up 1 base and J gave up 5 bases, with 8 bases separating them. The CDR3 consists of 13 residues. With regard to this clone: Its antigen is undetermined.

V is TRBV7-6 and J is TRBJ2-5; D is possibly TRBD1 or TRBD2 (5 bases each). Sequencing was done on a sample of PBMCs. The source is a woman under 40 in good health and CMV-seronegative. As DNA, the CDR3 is TGTGCCAGCAGCTTAGGGGGGAAGGAGACCCAGTACTTC. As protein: CASSLGGKETQYF.